The rows below give T cell receptor beta chains drawn from one sample of a study of shared clonotypes between healthy human individuals. The assay was immunoSEQ multiplex PCR, and TCRdb's table has in-frame clones only and misses some. The sample has fewer than 2.5 million clones, roughly 93% seen once. The source material was naive CD4+ T cells from PBMCs. Receptors were obtained from a man aged 18 to 30 in good health. Some clones in this sample may be carry-over from other donors' samples. Both conserved end residues are part of each CDR3. D genes are given only for firm matches. For some rows the clone size is stated as once, few or many, or as a class when expanded; others skip it.

>TRBD2|-|TRBV7-8|TRBJ2-7
CASSLVVASGRTFEQYF
TGTGCCAGCAGCTTAGTCGTTGCTAGCGGGAGGACTTTCGAGCAGTACTTC
>-|-|TRBV7-7|TRBJ2-5
CASSLGHQGETQYF
TGTGCCAGCAGCTTAGGACATCAAGGAGAGACCCAGTACTTC
>-|once|TRBV2|TRBJ2-2
CASSLVGTGELFF
TGTGCCAGCAGTCTCGTCGGGACCGGGGAGCTGTTTTTT
>TRBD2|-|TRBV28|TRBJ2-7
CASSTTSVGQYF
TGTGCCAGCAGCACCACTAGCGTGGGGCAGTACTTC
>TRBD1|-|TRBV29-1|TRBJ1-2
CSVEVTGAGDGYTF
TGCAGCGTTGAAGTGACAGGGGCAGGTGATGGCTACACCTTC
>-|-|TRBV4-2|TRBJ1-2
CASSQVIGSSYGYTF
TGTGCCAGCAGCCAAGTCATTGGCAGTTCCTATGGCTACACCTTC
>-|-|TRBV7-2|TRBJ1-1
CASSFASGTEAFF
TGTGCCAGCAGCTTTGCTTCAGGCACTGAAGCTTTCTTT
>TRBD1|-|TRBV2|TRBJ1-2
CASYGQDFYGYTF
TGTGCCAGCTACGGACAGGACTTCTATGGCTACACCTTC
>-|-|TRBV11-2|TRBJ2-5
CASSSISGRETQYF
TGTGCCAGCAGCTCCATTAGCGGCAGAGAGACCCAGTACTTC
>-|-|TRBV10-3|TRBJ1-2
CAISGGGGLEGFYGYTF
TGTGCCATCAGTGGCGGGGGGGGCCTAGAGGGATTTTATGGCTACACCTTC
>-|-|TRBV18|TRBJ2-3
CASSPPGRMGTDTQYF
TGTGCCAGCTCACCCCCCGGGCGGATGGGCACAGATACGCAGTATTTT
>-|few|TRBV9|TRBJ1-2
CASSQGGAGNYGYTF
TGTGCCAGCAGCCAGGGTGGGGCAGGTAACTATGGCTACACCTTC
>TRBD2|-|TRBV28|TRBJ2-7
CASRTGGEGQYF
TGTGCCAGCAGGACTGGAGGGGAGGGGCAGTACTTC
>-|-|TRBV28|TRBJ2-7
CASSWSGKPNEQYF
TGTGCCAGCAGTTGGTCGGGAAAGCCGAACGAGCAGTACTTC
>TRBD2|-|TRBV7-8|TRBJ2-5
CASSLRTSGEETQYF
TGTGCCAGCAGCTTAAGGACTAGCGGGGAAGAGACCCAGTACTTC
>TRBD1|once|TRBV2|TRBJ2-7
CASLRDSYEQYF
TGTGCCAGTCTAAGGGACAGCTACGAGCAGTACTTC
>-|-|TRBV19|TRBJ1-2
CASSFTAHGYTF
TGTGCCAGTAGTTTTACAGCCCATGGCTACACCTTC
>TRBD1|-|TRBV6-1|TRBJ1-4
CASWDRVFEKLFF
TGTGCCTCTTGGGACAGGGTTTTTGAAAAACTGTTTTTT
>TRBD1|-|TRBV6-5|TRBJ2-5
CASSPPGQLETQYF
TGTGCCAGCAGTCCCCCGGGACAGCTAGAGACCCAGTACTTC
>TRBD1|-|TRBV2|TRBJ1-4
CATTQWRGGGSEKLFF
TGTGCCACCACTCAATGGCGAGGGGGCGGGAGTGAAAAACTGTTTTTT
>-|-|TRBV6-5|TRBJ1-5
CASSYSGDNQPQHF
TGTGCCAGCAGTTACTCAGGGGACAATCAGCCCCAGCATTTT
>-|-|TRBV11-1|TRBJ1-1
CASSLTAGTEAFF
TGTGCCAGCAGCCTCACCGCCGGCACTGAAGCTTTCTTT
>-|-|TRBV28|TRBJ1-5
CASRDAPAGQGWISAQHF
TGTGCCAGCAGAGATGCCCCCGCGGGGCAGGGGTGGATTTCAGCCCAGCATTTT
>-|-|TRBV6-5|TRBJ1-4
CASSFRGLNEKLFF
TGTGCCAGCAGTTTTCGGGGGCTAAATGAAAAACTGTTTTTT
>TRBD2|-|TRBV11-1|TRBJ2-1
CASSLGPAREGEQFF
TGTGCCAGCAGCTTAGGCCCCGCTCGGGAGGGGGAGCAGTTCTTC
>-|-|TRBV28|TRBJ1-2
CASRYTGSAYGYTF
TGTGCCAGCAGATATACAGGGTCTGCCTATGGCTACACCTTC
>TRBD1|once|TRBV5-1|TRBJ1-2
CASSGGQGAPNYGYTF
TGCGCCAGCAGCGGAGGACAGGGCGCGCCAAACTATGGCTACACCTTC
>-|-|TRBV5-1|TRBJ2-2
CASSVSVPNTGELFF
TGCGCCAGCAGCGTTAGCGTACCGAACACCGGGGAGCTGTTTTTT
>TRBD2|once|TRBV6-6|TRBJ2-7
CASSYSYGGKVYEQYF
TGTGCCAGCAGTTACTCGTACGGGGGGAAGGTTTACGAGCAGTACTTC
>-|-|TRBV6-1|TRBJ2-5
CASSGADRETQYF
TGTGCCAGCAGTGGAGCAGACAGAGAGACCCAGTACTTC
>TRBD2|-|TRBV18|TRBJ2-1
CASTLAGPTSQFF
TGTGCCAGCACTCTAGCGGGACCCACTTCACAGTTCTTC
>-|-|TRBV5-1|TRBJ1-1
CASSLGSTEAFF
TGCGCCAGCAGCTTGGGTAGCACTGAAGCTTTCTTT